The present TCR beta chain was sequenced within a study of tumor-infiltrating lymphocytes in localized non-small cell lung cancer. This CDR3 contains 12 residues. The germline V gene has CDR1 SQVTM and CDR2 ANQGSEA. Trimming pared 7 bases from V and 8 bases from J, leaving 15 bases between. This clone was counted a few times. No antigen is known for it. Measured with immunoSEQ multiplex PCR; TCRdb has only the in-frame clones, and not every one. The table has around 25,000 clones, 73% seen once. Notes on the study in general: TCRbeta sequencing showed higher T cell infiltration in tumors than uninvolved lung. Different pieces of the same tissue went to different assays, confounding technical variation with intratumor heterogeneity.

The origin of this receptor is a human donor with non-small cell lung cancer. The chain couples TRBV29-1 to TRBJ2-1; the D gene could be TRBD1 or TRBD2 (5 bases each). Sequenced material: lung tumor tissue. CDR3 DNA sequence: TGCAGCGCCTCCCCCCCGGGGCATGAGCAGTTCTTC. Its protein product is CSASPPGHEQFF.